This T cell receptor beta chain was sequenced in a study of beta chain features in type 1 diabetes (dated by TCRdb to the late 2010s). About the study as a whole: Mean age, gender distribution, total cell number and subset yield did not differ between patients and healthy donors. A total of 107,917,701 sorted cells were examined across all samples, and a strong correlation was observed between cell number per subset and RNA yield. In the study, TCRB repertoires of sorted circulating CD4+ T cell subsets from recently diagnosed type 1 diabetes patients were compared with those of matched healthy donors. Regulatory and stem cell-like memory subsets were isolated from only 8 patients and roughly eight healthy donors, whereas naive and central memory subsets came from all 28 donors. Study-wide findings and limitations: Type 1 diabetes patients showed a moderate but significant shortening of TCRB CDR3 length in all four CD4+ subsets. Naive, central memory and regulatory TCRB repertoires appeared to be more similar among patients than among healthy donors. Shorter templates might have been favored by PCR, but patient and control samples were amplified and corrected together, so both groups would have been affected equally by any skew. Because cDNA was sequenced instead of genomic DNA, highly expressing activated cells could be over-represented, though the groups showed no difference in activation or CD3 levels. At VDJ recombination sites, patients with type 1 diabetes made fewer insertions and deleted more nucleotides, a pattern implying thymic rearrangement abnormalities. Only small numbers of individuals were included in the HLA sub-analyses, which left unresolved whether HLA type had any influence on TCRB rearrangement.

The High Capacity cDNA Reverse Transcription Kit was used to reverse transcribe all of the isolated RNA, meaning that expressed TCRB transcripts were what got sequenced. Deep immunoSEQ sequencing was performed on naive, central memory and regulatory T cell samples, with an average of roughly 4 million total reads per sample. After sorted cells were lysed in RLT buffer, RNA was extracted with DNase-treated RNeasy Micro or Mini kits, with the choice depending on cell number. Each cell subset was processed on its own to prevent cross-contamination, while patient and healthy donor samples were processed together. The immunoSEQ multiplex PCR was used to amplify TCRB sequences from cDNA, yielding 87-bp fragments that span the CDR3 region. Sequencing of the amplicons was done on the Illumina HiSeq platform. Under the source paper's analysis protocol: PCR bias was computationally corrected using synthetic template baselines, reads within Hamming distance 2 were collapsed, and singletons that could not be merged were discarded. Reads were aligned against IMGT so that V, D and J genes, CDR3 length and insertions or deletions at six rearrangement sites could be assigned. Clonotype counts were normalized to sorted cell number within each subset before computing true diversity and Gini coefficients with the tcR R package. The overlap coefficient, calculated on TCRB nucleotide sequences, was used to measure repertoire sharing. TCRdb provides this immuneACCESS table in a form limited to in-frame rearrangements. Some clones are lacking; in checked studies, under half of them reflect an unresolved V gene, and why the rest are absent is not known. From that table come the V and J calls and clone size; the DNA was used to work out D and trimming. Present in this sample are 240,000 or so clones, 25% to 30% of which were seen just once. Roughly 4.1% of the sample is taken by the ten largest.

From each donor, a single peripheral blood sample of roughly 0.11 L on average was drawn into heparinised tubes. A BD FACSAria II and a panel including CD45RO, CCR7, CD25, CD127, CD95 and CD27 were used to sort naive, central memory, regulatory and stem cell-like memory CD4+ T cells. A purity above 95% was achieved for all sorted populations. PBMCs were isolated immediately by Lymphoprep density gradient centrifugation and stained directly without culture. So that batch effects would be minimized, each experiment stained and sorted samples in pairs, pairing one healthy donor with one patient. In this sample, this clone turned up a few times. Its antigen is still unknown. It has no much larger one-base neighbor in the sample; base qualities were not kept. This clonotype originated in a young man in good health. Sequencing used central memory CD4+ T cells from blood.

CDR3 region: CASSLERPRDNEQFF. Here is the DNA: TGCGCCAGCAGCTTGGAACGACCCCGCGACAATGAGCAGTTCTTC. The V and J genes are TRBV5-1 and TRBJ2-1, with no D gene named confidently. The CDR1 and CDR2 encoded by the germline V gene are SGHRS and YFSETQ. The germline ends are 12 bases apart after V is trimmed by 0 bases and J by 5 bases. Including cysteine and phenylalanine, the CDR3 has 15 amino acids. Only CDR3 DNA is held: 45 bases, read in frame from base 1. With the rest looked up from the reference TRBV5-1 and TRBJ2-1 genes rather than sequenced, the full variable domain is KAGVTQTPRYLIKTRGQQVTLSCSPISGHRSVSWYQQTPGQGLQFLFEYFSETQRNKGNFPGRFSGRQFSNSRSEMNVSTLELGDSALYLCASSLERPRDNEQFFGPGTRLTVL.